The rows below give T cell receptor beta chains drawn from one sample of a study of blood T cell repertoires in COVID-19. The data were produced by immunoSEQ multiplex PCR, yet TCRdb's version contains in-frame clones alone and is incomplete. There are approximately 290,000 clones in the sample; 87% occur only once, and more than 2% lies in the top ten. The source material was peripheral blood. All receptors come from a man between 18 and 29 years old with active or convalescent COVID-19. Each CDR3 is given with its conserved first and last residue. Fields, in order: V gene, clone size, D gene, J gene, CDR3 protein, CDR3 DNA. A D gene is named only where the DNA matches it firmly. Size is stated for part of the rows, as once, few or many counts, or as a class when the clone is expanded.

>TRBV6-5|NA|NA|TRBJ1-2
CASSPDRSRYGYTF
TGTGCCAGCAGTCCGGACAGAAGCAGATATGGCTACACCTTC
>TRBV9|NA|NA|TRBJ1-6
CASGAGEGRSPLHF
TGTGCCAGCGGAGCGGGAGAGGGGAGGTCACCCCTCCACTTT
>TRBV19|NA|TRBD2|TRBJ2-7
CASRGAGSLEQYF
TGTGCCAGTAGAGGAGCGGGATCCTTGGAGCAGTACTTC
>TRBV12-3/TRBV12-4|NA|TRBD2|TRBJ2-4
CASVLAGEDIQYF
TGTGCCAGCGTACTAGCGGGAGAGGACATTCAGTACTTC
>TRBV27|NA|TRBD1|TRBJ1-1
CASSTLDRVNTEAFF
TGTGCCAGCAGTACACTGGACAGGGTAAACACTGAAGCTTTCTTT
>TRBV18|once|TRBD2|TRBJ2-7
CASSPLSGGAFEQYF
TGTGCCAGCTCACCGCTTAGCGGGGGGGCCTTCGAGCAGTACTTC
>TRBV27|NA|NA|TRBJ1-2
CASSFSQNYGYTF
TGTGCCAGCAGTTTCTCTCAGAACTATGGCTACACCTTC
>TRBV7-2|NA|TRBD2|TRBJ2-5
CASSLVGREGTQYF
TGTGCCAGCAGCTTAGTGGGCAGGGAGGGCACCCAGTACTTC
>TRBV4-3|NA|TRBD2|TRBJ2-7
CASSPRGAGGSEQYF
TGCGCCAGCAGCCCCCGGGGAGCGGGGGGCAGCGAGCAGTACTTC
>TRBV4-2|once|TRBD1|TRBJ2-1
CASSQGEWGQGAGEQFF
TGTGCCAGCAGCCAAGGTGAATGGGGACAGGGGGCTGGGGAGCAGTTCTTC